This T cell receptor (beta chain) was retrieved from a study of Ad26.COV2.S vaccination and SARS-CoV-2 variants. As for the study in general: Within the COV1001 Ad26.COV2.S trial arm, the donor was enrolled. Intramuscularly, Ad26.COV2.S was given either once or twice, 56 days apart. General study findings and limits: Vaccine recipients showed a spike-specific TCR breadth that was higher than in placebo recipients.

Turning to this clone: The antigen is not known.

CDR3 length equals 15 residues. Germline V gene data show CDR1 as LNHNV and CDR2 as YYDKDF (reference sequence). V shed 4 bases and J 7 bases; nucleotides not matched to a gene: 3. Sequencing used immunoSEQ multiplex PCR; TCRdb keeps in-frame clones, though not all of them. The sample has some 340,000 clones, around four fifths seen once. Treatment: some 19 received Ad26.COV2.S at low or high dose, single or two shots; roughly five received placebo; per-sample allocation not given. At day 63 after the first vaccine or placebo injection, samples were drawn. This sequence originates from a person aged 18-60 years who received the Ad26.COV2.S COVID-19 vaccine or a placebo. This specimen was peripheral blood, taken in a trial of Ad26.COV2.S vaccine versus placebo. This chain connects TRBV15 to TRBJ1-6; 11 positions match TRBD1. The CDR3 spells CATSTGQGGNSPLHF. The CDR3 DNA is TGTGCCACCAGCACGGGACAGGGGGGAAATTCACCCCTCCACTTT.